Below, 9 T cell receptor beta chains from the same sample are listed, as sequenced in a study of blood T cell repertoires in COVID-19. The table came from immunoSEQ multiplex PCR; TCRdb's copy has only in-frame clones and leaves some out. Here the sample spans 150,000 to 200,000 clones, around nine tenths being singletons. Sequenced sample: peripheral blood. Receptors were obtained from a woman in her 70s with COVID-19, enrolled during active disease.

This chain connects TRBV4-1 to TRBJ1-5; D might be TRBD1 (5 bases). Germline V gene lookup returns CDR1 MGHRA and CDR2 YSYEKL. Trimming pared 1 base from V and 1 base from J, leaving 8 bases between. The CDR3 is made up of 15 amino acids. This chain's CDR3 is CASSQVPGSNQPQHF. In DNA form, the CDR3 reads TGCGCCAGCAGCCAAGTACCAGGGAGCAATCAGCCCCAGCATTTT.

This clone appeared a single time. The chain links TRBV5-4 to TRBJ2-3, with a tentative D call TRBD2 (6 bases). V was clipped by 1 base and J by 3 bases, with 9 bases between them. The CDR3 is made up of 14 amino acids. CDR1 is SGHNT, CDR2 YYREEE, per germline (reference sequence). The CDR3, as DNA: TGTGCCAGCAGCTTGTTCGGGAGTACAGATACGCAGTATTTT. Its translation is CASSLFGSTDTQYF.

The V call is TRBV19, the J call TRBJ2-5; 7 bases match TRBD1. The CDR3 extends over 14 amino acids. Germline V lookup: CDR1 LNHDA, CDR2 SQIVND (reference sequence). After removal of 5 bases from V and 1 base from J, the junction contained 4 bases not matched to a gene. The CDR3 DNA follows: TGTGCCAGTAGTTCCTCAGGGGGCCAAGAGACCCAGTACTTC. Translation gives CASSSSGGQETQYF.

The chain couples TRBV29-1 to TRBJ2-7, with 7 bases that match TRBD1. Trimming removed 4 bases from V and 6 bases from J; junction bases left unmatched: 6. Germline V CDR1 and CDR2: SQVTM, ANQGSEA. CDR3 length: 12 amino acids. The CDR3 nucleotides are TGCAGCGTTGGACAGGGATTTTTCGAGCAGTACTTC. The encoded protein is CSVGQGFFEQYF.

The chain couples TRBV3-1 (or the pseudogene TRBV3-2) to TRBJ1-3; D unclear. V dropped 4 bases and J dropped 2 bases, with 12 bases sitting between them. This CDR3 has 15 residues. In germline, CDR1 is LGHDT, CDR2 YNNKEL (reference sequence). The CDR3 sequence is CASSRSIDTGNTIYF. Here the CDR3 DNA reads TGTGCCAGCAGCCGTTCTATTGACACTGGAAACACCATATATTTT.

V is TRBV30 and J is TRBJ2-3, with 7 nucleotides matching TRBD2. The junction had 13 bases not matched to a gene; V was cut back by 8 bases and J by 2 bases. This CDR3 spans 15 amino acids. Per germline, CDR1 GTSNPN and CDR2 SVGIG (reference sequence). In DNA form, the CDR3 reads TGTGCCCACCAAAAGGGAGCGGGGACCACAGATACGCAGTATTTT. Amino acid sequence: CAHQKGAGTTDTQYF. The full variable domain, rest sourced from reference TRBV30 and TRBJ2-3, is SQTIHQWPATLVQPVGSPLSLECTVEGTSNPNLYWYRQAAGRGLQLLFYSVGIGQISSEVPQNLSASRPQDRQFILSSKKLLLSDSGFYLCAHQKGAGTTDTQYFGPGTRLTVL.

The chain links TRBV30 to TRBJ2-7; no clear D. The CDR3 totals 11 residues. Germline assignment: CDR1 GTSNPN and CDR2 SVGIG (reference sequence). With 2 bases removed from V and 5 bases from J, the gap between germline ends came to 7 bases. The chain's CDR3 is CAWSRVHEQYF. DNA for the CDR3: TGTGCCTGGAGTCGGGTTCACGAGCAGTACTTC.

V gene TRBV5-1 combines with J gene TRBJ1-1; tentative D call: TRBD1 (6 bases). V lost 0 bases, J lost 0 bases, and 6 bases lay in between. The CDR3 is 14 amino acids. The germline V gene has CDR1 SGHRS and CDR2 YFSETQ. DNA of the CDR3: TGCGCCAGCAGCTTGGGGGGGCTGAACACTGAAGCTTTCTTT. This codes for CASSLGGLNTEAFF. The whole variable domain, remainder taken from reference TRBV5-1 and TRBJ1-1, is KAGVTQTPRYLIKTRGQQVTLSCSPISGHRSVSWYQQTPGQGLQFLFEYFSETQRNKGNFPGRFSGRQFSNSRSEMNVSTLELGDSALYLCASSLGGLNTEAFFGQGTRLTVV.

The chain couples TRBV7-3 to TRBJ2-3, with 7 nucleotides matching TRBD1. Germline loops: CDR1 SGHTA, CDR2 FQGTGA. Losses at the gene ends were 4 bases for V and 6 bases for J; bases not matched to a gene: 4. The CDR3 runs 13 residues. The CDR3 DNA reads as TGTGCCAGCAGCTCGACAGGGCGGGATACGCAGTATTTT. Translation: CASSSTGRDTQYF.